These 23 T cell receptor beta chains came from one sample sequenced in a study of T cell responses to AZD1222 COVID-19 vaccine (dated by TCRdb to the early 2020s). The library was obtained by the immunoSEQ multiplex PCR assay. The clones in this table, taken by TCRdb from immuneACCESS, are in-frame only. Not every clone is retained; where verified, under half of the shortfall comes from an unresolved V gene, and the cause of the rest is unknown. The sample table contains about 97,000 clones; only one count was recorded for more than 85% of them. Approximately 15% of the sample lies in the top ten. This specimen's time point label, interpreted: baseline before first vaccination. Specimen: peripheral blood, collected on day 0 of AZD1222 vaccination. All receptors come from an adult in good health.

This sequence joins TRBV29-1 and TRBJ2-2, with TRBD1 identical over 8 bases. V lost 6 bases to trimming and J lost 7 bases; unmatched junction nucleotides: 4. The germline V gene encodes CDR1 SQVTM and CDR2 ANQGSEA. The CDR3 is made up of 12 amino acids. CDR3 sequence: CSVGQANGELFF. CDR3 DNA sequence: TGCAGCGTGGGACAGGCAAACGGGGAGCTGTTTTTT.

This sequence joins TRBV10-3 and TRBJ2-7, with a possible D match to TRBD2 (5 bases). Germline V lookup: CDR1 ENHRY, CDR2 SYGVKD. The V gene lost 2 bases and the J gene lost 1 base, with 6 bases spanning the gap. The CDR3 length is 13 residues. CDR3 sequence (DNA): TGTGCCATCAGTGAGCGGGGATCCTACGAGCAGTACTTC. As protein: CAISERGSYEQYF.

This clone occurred once. J is TRBJ2-7 and V is TRBV14, with D possibly being TRBD2 (6 bases). There are 17 residues in the CDR3. The V gene's germline CDR1 is SGHDN and CDR2 FVKESK. The V gene lost 4 bases and the J gene lost 4 bases, with 23 bases spanning the gap. CDR3 in amino acids: CASSPSGAGRESYEQYF. The CDR3 nucleotides read TGTGCCAGCAGCCCAAGTGGGGCGGGAAGGGAGAGTTACGAGCAGTACTTC.

The chain uses TRBV6-6 and TRBJ2-7; either TRBD1 or TRBD2 may fit D (6 bases each). The CDR3 runs 15 residues. V was clipped by 1 base and J by 0 bases, with 10 bases between them. Looked up from germline, CDR1 is MNHNY and CDR2 is SVGAGI (reference sequence). CDR3 in DNA: TGTGCCAGCAGTTACTTGGGGGGCGGCTCCTACGAGCAGTACTTC. As protein: CASSYLGGGSYEQYF.

The rearrangement uses TRBV27 and TRBJ2-1; TRBD2 matches 8 bases. The CDR3 has 16 amino acids. CDR1 and CDR2 from the germline V gene are MNHEY and SMNVEV (reference sequence). J gave up 7 bases and V 5 bases, and 13 bases lay outside the gene matches. In nucleotides, the CDR3 is TGTGCCAGCAGTGCCCGGACTAGCACGGTGGGAAATGAGCAGTTCTTC. It yields the protein CASSARTSTVGNEQFF.

V gene TRBV11-3 combines with J gene TRBJ2-7, with 8 bases matching TRBD1. Trimming removed 7 bases from V and 4 bases from J; junction bases left unmatched: 12. Germline V gene data show CDR1 as SGHNT and CDR2 as YENEEA. CDR3 length equals 15 residues. CDR3 DNA sequence: TGTGCCAGCAAAGCCGGGACAGGAGTAATTTACGAGCAGTACTTC. Translated: CASKAGTGVIYEQYF.

This chain connects TRBV11-3 to TRBJ2-5; 8 bases align to TRBD2. The germline CDR1 and CDR2 sequences are SGHNT and YENEEA. CDR3 size: 17 residues. The V segment lost 1 base and the J segment 1 base; nucleotides outside the gene matches: 8. CDR3 nucleotide sequence: TGTGCCAGCAGCTTAGCAACCCCGGGGGGGCCCCAAGAGACCCAGTACTTC. Protein: CASSLATPGGPQETQYF.

J is TRBJ2-3 and V is TRBV6-6; the match to TRBD2 covers 9 bases. V shed 4 bases and J 7 bases; nucleotides not matched to a gene: 6. The V gene's germline CDR1 is MNHNY and CDR2 SVGAGI (reference sequence). The CDR3 has 14 amino acids. The CDR3 DNA sequence: TGTGCCAGCAGTTTAGCGGGAGTAGGAAATACGCAGTATTTT. Encoded protein: CASSLAGVGNTQYF.

The rearrangement joins TRBV9 to TRBJ2-5; D is unclear. Trimming removed 4 bases from V and 3 bases from J, with 10 bases in between. The germline V gene encodes CDR1 SGDLS and CDR2 YYNGEE. The CDR3 runs 13 residues. The CDR3 DNA reads as TGTGCCAGCAGCCCCCGGCTAAAAGAGACCCAGTACTTC. Translating gives CASSPRLKETQYF.

The chain uses TRBV6-5 and TRBJ2-1; 8 positions match TRBD2. CDR3 length equals 14 residues. The V gene end was trimmed by 8 bases and the J gene end by 4 bases; junction bases not matched to a gene: 7. Germline lookup yields CDR1 MNHEY and CDR2 SVGAGI. The DNA for the CDR3 is TGTGCCAGCTCCCGGGAGGGTGGGTACAATGAGCAGTTCTTC. Protein: CASSREGGYNEQFF.

The chain uses TRBV5-1 and TRBJ1-2; 7 positions agree with TRBD1. Germline values: CDR1 SGHRS, CDR2 YFSETQ. V shed 2 bases and J 5 bases; nucleotides not matched to a gene: 6. The CDR3 totals 14 residues. The CDR3 bases are TGCGCCAGCAGCTTTGGACAGGAATCATATGGCTACACCTTC. Amino acids: CASSFGQESYGYTF.

The chain couples TRBV4-1 to TRBJ2-7; D may be TRBD1 or TRBD2 (5 bases each). V was shortened by 2 bases and J by 5 bases, with 13 bases between the two germline ends. Looked up from germline, CDR1 is MGHRA and CDR2 is YSYEKL. The length of the CDR3 is 14 residues. The CDR3 here is CASSQPGTKNEQYF. CDR3 nucleotides: TGCGCCAGCAGCCAACCAGGGACGAAGAACGAGCAGTACTTC.

V usage is TRBV7-9 and J usage is TRBJ2-7, with D tentatively TRBD1 (5 bases). CDR3 length: 11 residues. Trimming pared 5 bases from V and 4 bases from J, leaving 6 bases between. Looked up from germline, CDR1 is SEHNR and CDR2 is FQNEAQ (reference sequence). CDR3 nucleotides: TGTGCCAGCAGCGGACAATACGAGCAGTACTTC. Translating gives CASSGQYEQYF.

The sample holds one count of this clone. V usage is TRBV19 and J usage is TRBJ2-3; no reliable D call. V lost 3 bases to trimming and J lost 8 bases, with 15 bases between them. This CDR3 has 14 residues. Germline CDR1 LNHDA, CDR2 SQIVND (reference sequence). This CDR3 reads CASSIEWEWGTQYF. DNA of the CDR3: TGTGCCAGTAGTATCGAGTGGGAATGGGGTACGCAGTATTTT.

The V call is TRBV6-5, the J call TRBJ2-7; 9 nucleotides agree with TRBD2. Germline-derived CDR1 and CDR2 are MNHEY and SVGAGI. Trimming removed 7 bases from V and 4 bases from J; junction bases left unmatched: 8. This CDR3 has 14 amino acids. CDR3 in DNA: TGTGCCAGCACTCGTAGCGGGAGTGGTTACGAGCAGTACTTC. This gives the protein CASTRSGSGYEQYF.

J is TRBJ1-2 and V is TRBV15; D is uncertain. The CDR3 is made up of 15 amino acids. Looked up from germline, CDR1 is LNHNV and CDR2 is YYDKDF (reference sequence). V was pared by 0 bases and J by 8 bases, with 16 bases between. The CDR3 DNA sequence: TGTGCCACCAGCAGAGAATTGGCCTCGGAGAGCGGCTACACCTTC. Translation gives CATSRELASESGYTF.

There are a few counts of this clone. J is TRBJ2-7 and V is TRBV6-1; 8 positions agree with TRBD1. The CDR3 totals 16 residues. Germline V gene lookup returns CDR1 MNHNS and CDR2 SASEGT. With V trimmed by 4 bases and J by 6 bases, 14 bases remained unmatched. CDR3 loop: CASSAPEQGGVLEQYF. The CDR3 bases are TGTGCCAGCAGTGCTCCAGAACAGGGGGGTGTCCTCGAGCAGTACTTC.

This clone was detected a few times. The V call is TRBV2, the J call TRBJ1-5; the match to TRBD1 covers 8 bases. The J segment lost 4 bases and the V segment lost 4 bases, leaving 0 bases of the junction unmatched. The germline CDR1 and CDR2 sequences are SNHLY and FYNNEI. The CDR3 contains 13 residues. The CDR3 protein is CASSGQGNQPQHF. CDR3 bases: TGTGCCAGCAGTGGACAGGGGAATCAGCCCCAGCATTTT.

Notes on this clone: The same CDR3 arises from other DNA sequences in this sample as well. This chain uses TRBV5-1 with TRBJ2-7, with 8 bases matching TRBD1. The CDR3 consists of 14 residues. V was clipped by 3 bases and J by 1 base; unmatched bases: 3. Germline V gene lookup returns CDR1 SGHRS and CDR2 YFSETQ. CDR3 loop: CASSSGQGSYEQYF. The CDR3 nucleotides read TGCGCCAGCAGCTCAGGACAGGGATCCTACGAGCAGTACTTC.

The chain is built from TRBV5-1 and TRBJ2-2; D is unclear. The CDR3 runs 15 residues. Germline assignment: CDR1 SGHRS and CDR2 YFSETQ. Deletions cut 3 bases from V and 0 bases from J, with 9 bases between. The CDR3 sequence: CASSSTAANTGELFF. CDR3 nucleotides: TGCGCCAGCAGCTCGACCGCGGCGAACACCGGGGAGCTGTTTTTT.

The rearrangement joins TRBV5-1 to TRBJ2-7; D is ambiguous. Trimming cost V 4 bases and J 7 bases, with 15 bases left between them. The length of the CDR3 is 13 residues. Germline-derived CDR1 and CDR2 are SGHRS and YFSETQ. The CDR3 DNA reads as TGCGCCAGCAGCCCCATCCTTAAGGTTGAGCAGTACTTC. Encoded protein: CASSPILKVEQYF.

The chain has TRBV19 and TRBJ1-5, with D possibly TRBD1 on 6 matching bases. This CDR3 is built from 14 residues. Trimming removed 6 bases from V and 4 bases from J, with 13 bases in between. Germline lookup yields CDR1 LNHDA and CDR2 SQIVND (reference sequence). The CDR3 spells CASRLGGGNQPQHF. DNA for the CDR3: TGTGCCAGTAGATTAGGGGGTGGGAATCAGCCCCAGCATTTT.

The chain uses TRBV4-1 and TRBJ2-1; TRBD2 matches 7 bases. The CDR3 runs 17 residues. Germline loops: CDR1 MGHRA, CDR2 YSYEKL. J gave up 8 bases and V 0 bases, and 13 bases lay outside the gene matches. The DNA for the CDR3 is TGCGCCAGCAGCCAAGAGAGAAGCGGGATCCCTTGGTATGAGCAGTTCTTC. Translated, it gives CASSQERSGIPWYEQFF.